This T cell receptor (beta chain) was observed in a study of cytomegalovirus exposure and HLA in healthy donors. Looking at the study overall: A previous analysis identified approximately 110 million unique TCR beta sequences derived from 180 million or so T cells. HLA-typed donors were the source of roughly 85 million unique TCRs held in an early data release. Points from the study as a whole: Most of the TCR beta V segments (in an earlier analysis) were productive either about 87% or about 30% of the time.

Trimming at V came to 5 bases and at J to 2 bases, leaving 7 bases not matched to a gene. The CDR3 is 16 amino acids. CDR1 SEHNR and CDR2 FQNEAQ come from the germline V gene (reference sequence). In regard to this clone: Its antigen is unknown.

It was with 60 Vbeta and 13 Jbeta primers that the PCR ran. TCRdb keeps only in-frame clones here, not all; method: immunoSEQ multiplex PCR. The sample shows about 140,000 clones, approximately 80% of them seen only once. This receptor was identified in a man between 25 and 39 years old in good health and CMV-seronegative. The V and J genes are TRBV7-9 and TRBJ1-3; 9 bases fit TRBD1. Sample: PBMCs. The CDR3 DNA is TGTGCCAGCAGCGCCCGCTGGACAGGGGCTGGAAACACCATATATTTT. This sequence encodes CASSARWTGAGNTIYF.